This T cell receptor beta chain originates from a study of T cells after yellow fever vaccination. CDR3 length equals 14 residues. The germline CDR1 and CDR2 sequences are SGHRS and YFSETQ. V lost 3 bases to trimming and J lost 4 bases; unmatched junction nucleotides: 3. TCRdb re-called the 5' RACE reads with MiXCR, one entry per CDR3 protein. The table includes under 200,000 distinct CDR3 sequences, 6.5% to 8.5% detected once. The sequence was collected from a man aged 18 to 29 who received the YFV17D yellow fever vaccine. The material was CD4+ T cells sorted from PBMCs, obtained about 5 days after the first yellow fever vaccination. This sequence joins TRBV5-1 and TRBJ2-7, with TRBD1 matching over 11 bases. CDR3 sequence: CASSWGQGEYEQYF. CDR3 nucleotide sequence: TGCGCCAGCAGCTGGGGACAGGGGGAGTACGAGCAGTACTTC.